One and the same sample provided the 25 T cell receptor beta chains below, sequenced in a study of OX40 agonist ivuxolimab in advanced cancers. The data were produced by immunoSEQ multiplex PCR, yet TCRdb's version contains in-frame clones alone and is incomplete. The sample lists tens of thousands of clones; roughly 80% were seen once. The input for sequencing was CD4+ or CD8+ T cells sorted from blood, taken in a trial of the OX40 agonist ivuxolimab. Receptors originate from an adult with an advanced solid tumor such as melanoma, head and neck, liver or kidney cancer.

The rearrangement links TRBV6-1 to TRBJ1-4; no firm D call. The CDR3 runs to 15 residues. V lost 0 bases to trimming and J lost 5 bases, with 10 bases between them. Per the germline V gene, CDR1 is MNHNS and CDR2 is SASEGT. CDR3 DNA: TGTGCCAGCAGTGAAGCTCTGGTTTTAAATGAAAAACTGTTTTTT. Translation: CASSEALVLNEKLFF.

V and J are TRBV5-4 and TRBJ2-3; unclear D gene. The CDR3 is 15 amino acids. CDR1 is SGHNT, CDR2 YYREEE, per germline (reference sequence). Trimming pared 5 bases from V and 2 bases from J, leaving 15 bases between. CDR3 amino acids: CASRAGGVNTDTQYF. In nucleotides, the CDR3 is TGTGCCAGCAGGGCTGGCGGAGTAAACACAGATACGCAGTATTTT.

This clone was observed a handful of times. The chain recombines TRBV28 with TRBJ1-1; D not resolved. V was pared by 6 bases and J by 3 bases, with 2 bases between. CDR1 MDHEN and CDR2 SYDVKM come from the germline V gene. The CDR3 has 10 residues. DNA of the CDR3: TGTGCCAGCAGGGACACTGAAGCTTTCTTT. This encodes CASRDTEAFF. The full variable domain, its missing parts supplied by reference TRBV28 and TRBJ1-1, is DVKVTQSSRYLVKRTGEKVFLECVQDMDHENMFWYRQDPGLGLRLIYFSYDVKMKEKGDIPEGYSVSREKKERFSLILESASTNQTSMYLCASRDTEAFFGQGTRLTVV.

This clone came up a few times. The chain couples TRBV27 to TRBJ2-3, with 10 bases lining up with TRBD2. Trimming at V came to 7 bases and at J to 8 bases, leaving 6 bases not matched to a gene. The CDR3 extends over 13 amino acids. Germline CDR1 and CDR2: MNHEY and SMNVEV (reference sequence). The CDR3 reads CASTRIAGGTQYF. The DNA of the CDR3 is TGTGCCAGCACCAGAATAGCGGGAGGTACGCAGTATTTT.

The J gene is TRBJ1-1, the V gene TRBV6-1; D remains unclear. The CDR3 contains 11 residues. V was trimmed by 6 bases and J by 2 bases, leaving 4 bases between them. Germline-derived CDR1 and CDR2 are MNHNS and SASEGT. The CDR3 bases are TGTGCCAGCAGAGAAAACACTGAAGCTTTCTTT. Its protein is CASRENTEAFF.

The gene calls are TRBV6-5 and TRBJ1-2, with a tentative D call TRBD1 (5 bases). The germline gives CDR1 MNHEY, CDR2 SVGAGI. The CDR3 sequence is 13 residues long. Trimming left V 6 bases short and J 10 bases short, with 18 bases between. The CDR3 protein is CASSPTGRGFYTF. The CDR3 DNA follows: TGTGCCAGCAGCCCTACGGGACGGGGTTTCTACACCTTC.

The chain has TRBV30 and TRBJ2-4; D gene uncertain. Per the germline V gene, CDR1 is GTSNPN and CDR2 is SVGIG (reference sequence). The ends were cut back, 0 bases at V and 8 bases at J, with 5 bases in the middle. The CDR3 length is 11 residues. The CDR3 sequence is CAWSVSDIQYF. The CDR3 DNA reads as TGTGCCTGGAGTGTCTCAGACATTCAGTACTTC. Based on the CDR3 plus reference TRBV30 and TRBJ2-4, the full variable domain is SQTIHQWPATLVQPVGSPLSLECTVEGTSNPNLYWYRQAAGRGLQLLFYSVGIGQISSEVPQNLSASRPQDRQFILSSKKLLLSDSGFYLCAWSVSDIQYFGAGTRLSVL.

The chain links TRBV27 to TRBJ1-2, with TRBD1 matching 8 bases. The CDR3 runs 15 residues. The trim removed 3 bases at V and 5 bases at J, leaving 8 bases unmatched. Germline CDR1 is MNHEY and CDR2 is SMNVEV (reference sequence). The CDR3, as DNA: TGTGCCAGCAGTTTCTCGGACAGGGTTAGTTATGGCTACACCTTC. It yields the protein CASSFSDRVSYGYTF.

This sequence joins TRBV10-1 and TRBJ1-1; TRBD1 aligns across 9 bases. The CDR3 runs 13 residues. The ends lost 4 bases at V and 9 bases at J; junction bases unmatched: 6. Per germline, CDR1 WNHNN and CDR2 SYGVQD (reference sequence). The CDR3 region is CASSVPGTGKAFF. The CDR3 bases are TGCGCCAGCAGTGTACCAGGGACAGGGAAAGCTTTCTTT.

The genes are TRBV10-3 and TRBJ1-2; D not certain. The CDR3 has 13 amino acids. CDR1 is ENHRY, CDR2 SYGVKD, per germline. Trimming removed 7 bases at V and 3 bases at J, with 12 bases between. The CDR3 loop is CAIKGRLDYGYTF. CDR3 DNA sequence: TGTGCCATCAAAGGCAGGCTGGACTATGGCTACACCTTC.

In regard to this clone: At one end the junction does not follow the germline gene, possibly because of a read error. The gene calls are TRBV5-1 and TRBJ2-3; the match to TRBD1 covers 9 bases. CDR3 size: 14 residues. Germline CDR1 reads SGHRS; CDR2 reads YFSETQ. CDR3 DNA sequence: TGCGCCAGCACCTTGGGACAGGGATCAGATACGCAGTATTTT. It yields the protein CASTLGQGSDTQYF.

The chain's CDR3 is CASSDNRDSPLHF. For the CDR3, the DNA is TGTGCCAGCAGTGACAACAGGGACTCACCCCTCCACTTT. The chain uses TRBV2 and TRBJ1-6, with D perhaps TRBD1 (6 bases). The germline V gene encodes CDR1 SNHLY and CDR2 FYNNEI. V lost 3 bases to trimming and J lost 10 bases, with 10 bases between them. The CDR3 sequence is 13 residues long.

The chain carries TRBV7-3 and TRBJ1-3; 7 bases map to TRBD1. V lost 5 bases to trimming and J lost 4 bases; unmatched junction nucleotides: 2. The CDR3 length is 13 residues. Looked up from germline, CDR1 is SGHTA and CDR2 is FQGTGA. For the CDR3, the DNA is TGTGCCAGCAGCGTACAGGGGGGAAACACCATATATTTT. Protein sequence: CASSVQGGNTIYF.

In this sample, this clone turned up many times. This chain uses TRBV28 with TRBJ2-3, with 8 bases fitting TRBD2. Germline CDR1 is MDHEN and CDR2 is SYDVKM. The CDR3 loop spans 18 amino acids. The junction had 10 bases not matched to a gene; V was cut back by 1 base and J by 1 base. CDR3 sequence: CASSLSLAAGKGTDTQYF. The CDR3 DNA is TGTGCCAGCAGTTTATCACTAGCGGCCGGAAAGGGCACAGATACGCAGTATTTT.

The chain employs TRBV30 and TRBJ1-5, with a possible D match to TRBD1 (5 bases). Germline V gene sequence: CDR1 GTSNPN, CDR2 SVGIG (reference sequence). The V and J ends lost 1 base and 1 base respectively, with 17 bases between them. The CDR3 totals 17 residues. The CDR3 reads CAWSGVGGGASNQPQHF. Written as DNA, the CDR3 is TGTGCCTGGAGTGGAGTGGGCGGTGGGGCGAGCAATCAGCCCCAGCATTTT.

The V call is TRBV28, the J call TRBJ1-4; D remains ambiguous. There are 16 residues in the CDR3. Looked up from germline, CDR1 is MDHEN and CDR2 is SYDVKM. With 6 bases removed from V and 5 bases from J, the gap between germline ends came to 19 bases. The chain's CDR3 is CASRDVERTVNEKLFF. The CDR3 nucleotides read TGTGCCAGCAGGGACGTTGAAAGGACGGTAAATGAAAAACTGTTTTTT.

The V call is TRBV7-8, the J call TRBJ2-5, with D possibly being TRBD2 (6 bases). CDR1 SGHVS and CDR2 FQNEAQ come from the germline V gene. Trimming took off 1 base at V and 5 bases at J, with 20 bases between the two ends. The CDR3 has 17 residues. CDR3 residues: CASSLGVGGVGVETQYF. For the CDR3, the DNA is TGTGCCAGCAGCTTAGGAGTGGGGGGAGTTGGGGTGGAGACCCAGTACTTC. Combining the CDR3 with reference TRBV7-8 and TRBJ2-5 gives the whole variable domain GAGVSQSPRYKVAKRGQDVALRCDPISGHVSLFWYQQALGQGPEFLTYFQNEAQLDKSGLPSDRFFAERPEGSVSTLKIQRTQQEDSAVYLCASSLGVGGVGVETQYFGPGTRLLVL.

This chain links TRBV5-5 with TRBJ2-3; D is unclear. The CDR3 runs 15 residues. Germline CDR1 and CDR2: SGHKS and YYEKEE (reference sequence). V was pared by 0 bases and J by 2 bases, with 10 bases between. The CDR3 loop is CASSLVKGNTDTQYF. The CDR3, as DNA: TGTGCCAGCAGCTTGGTGAAGGGAAACACAGATACGCAGTATTTT.

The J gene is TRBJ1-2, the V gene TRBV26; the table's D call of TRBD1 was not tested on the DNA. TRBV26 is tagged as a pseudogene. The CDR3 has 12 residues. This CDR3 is CASSLGVIGYTF. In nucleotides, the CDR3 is TGTGCCAGCAGTTTAGGGGTGATAGGCTACACCTTC.

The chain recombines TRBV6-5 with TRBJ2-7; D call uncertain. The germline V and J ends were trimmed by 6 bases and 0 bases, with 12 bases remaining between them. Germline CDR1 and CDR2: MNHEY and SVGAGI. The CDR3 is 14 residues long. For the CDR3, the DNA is TGTGCCAGCAGACCCGGGTCCGTCTCCTACGAGCAGTACTTC. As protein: CASRPGSVSYEQYF.

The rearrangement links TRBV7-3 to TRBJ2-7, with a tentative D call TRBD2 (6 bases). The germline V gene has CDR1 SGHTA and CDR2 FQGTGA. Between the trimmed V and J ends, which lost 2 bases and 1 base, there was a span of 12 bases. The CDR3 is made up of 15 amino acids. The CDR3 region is CASSLSPGVSYEQYF. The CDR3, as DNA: TGTGCCAGCAGCTTATCTCCGGGAGTGTCCTACGAGCAGTACTTC.

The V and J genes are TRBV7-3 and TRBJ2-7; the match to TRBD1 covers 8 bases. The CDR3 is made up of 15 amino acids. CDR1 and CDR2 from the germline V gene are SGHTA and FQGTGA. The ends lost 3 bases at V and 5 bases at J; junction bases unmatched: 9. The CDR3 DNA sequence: TGTGCCAGCAGCTTGGTCCCAGGGGGCTTGAACGAGCAGTACTTC. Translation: CASSLVPGGLNEQYF.

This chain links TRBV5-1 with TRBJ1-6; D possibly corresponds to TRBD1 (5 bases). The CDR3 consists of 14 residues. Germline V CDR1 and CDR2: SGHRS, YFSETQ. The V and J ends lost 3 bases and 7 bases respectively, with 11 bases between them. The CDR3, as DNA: TGCGCCAGCAGCTCCGGGACTTCAAATTCACCCCTCCACTTT. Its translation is CASSSGTSNSPLHF.

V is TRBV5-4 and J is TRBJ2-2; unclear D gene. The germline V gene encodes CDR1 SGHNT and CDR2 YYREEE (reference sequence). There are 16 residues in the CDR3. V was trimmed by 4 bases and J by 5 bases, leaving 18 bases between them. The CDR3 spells CASSQDRPSATGELFF. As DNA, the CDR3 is TGTGCCAGCAGCCAAGATCGTCCCTCCGCGACCGGGGAGCTGTTTTTT. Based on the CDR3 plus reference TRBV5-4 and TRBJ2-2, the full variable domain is ETGVTQSPTHLIKTRGQQVTLRCSSQSGHNTVSWYQQALGQGPQFIFQYYREEENGRGNFPPRFSGLQFPNYSSELNVNALELDDSALYLCASSQDRPSATGELFFGEGSRLTVL.

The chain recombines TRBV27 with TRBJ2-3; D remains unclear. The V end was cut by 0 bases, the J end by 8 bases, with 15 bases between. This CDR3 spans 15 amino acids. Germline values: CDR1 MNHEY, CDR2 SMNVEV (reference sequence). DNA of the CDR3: TGTGCCAGCAGTTTATCCGGCCCTGGTATTGGTACGCAGTATTTT. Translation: CASSLSGPGIGTQYF.